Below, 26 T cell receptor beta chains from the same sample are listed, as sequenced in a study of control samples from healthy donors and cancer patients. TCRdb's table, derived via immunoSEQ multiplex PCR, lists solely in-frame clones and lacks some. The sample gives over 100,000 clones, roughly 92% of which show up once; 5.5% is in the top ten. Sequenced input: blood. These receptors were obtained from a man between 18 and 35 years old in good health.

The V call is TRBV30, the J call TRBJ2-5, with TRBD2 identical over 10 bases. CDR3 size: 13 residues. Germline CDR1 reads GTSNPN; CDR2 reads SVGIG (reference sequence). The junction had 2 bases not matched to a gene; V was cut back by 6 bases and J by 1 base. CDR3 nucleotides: TGTGCCTGCCTAGCGGGGGCCCAAGAGACCCAGTACTTC. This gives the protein CACLAGAQETQYF.

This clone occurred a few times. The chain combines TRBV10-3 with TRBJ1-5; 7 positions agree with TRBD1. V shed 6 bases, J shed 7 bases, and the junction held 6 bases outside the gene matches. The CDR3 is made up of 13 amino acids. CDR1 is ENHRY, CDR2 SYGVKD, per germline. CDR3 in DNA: TGTGCCATCAGAGACAGGGTGGGACAGCCCCAGCATTTT. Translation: CAIRDRVGQPQHF.

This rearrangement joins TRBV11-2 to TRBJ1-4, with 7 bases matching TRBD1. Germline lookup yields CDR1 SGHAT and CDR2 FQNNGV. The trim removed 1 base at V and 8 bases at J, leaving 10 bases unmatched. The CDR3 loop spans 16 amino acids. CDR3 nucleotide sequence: TGTGCCAGCAGCTTAGGCCAGACAGGGCGAAGGGAAAAACTGTTTTTT. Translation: CASSLGQTGRREKLFF.

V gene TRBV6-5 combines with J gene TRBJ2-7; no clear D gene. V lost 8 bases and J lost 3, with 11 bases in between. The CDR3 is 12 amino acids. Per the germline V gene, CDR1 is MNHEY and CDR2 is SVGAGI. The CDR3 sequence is CASWGYSYEQYF. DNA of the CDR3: TGTGCCAGCTGGGGTTACAGCTACGAGCAGTACTTC.

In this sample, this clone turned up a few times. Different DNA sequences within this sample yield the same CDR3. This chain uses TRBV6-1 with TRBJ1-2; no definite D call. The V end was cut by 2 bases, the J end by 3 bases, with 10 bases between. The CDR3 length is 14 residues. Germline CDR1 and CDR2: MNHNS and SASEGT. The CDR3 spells CASSESIGDYGYTF. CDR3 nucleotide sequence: TGTGCCAGCAGTGAATCTATTGGGGACTATGGCTACACCTTC.

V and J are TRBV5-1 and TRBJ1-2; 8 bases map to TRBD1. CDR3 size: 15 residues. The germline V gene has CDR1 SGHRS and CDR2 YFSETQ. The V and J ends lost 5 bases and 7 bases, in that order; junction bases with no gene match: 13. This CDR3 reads CASRVPGDRGRGYTF. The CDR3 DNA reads TGCGCCAGCAGGGTTCCGGGAGACAGGGGTCGTGGCTACACCTTC.

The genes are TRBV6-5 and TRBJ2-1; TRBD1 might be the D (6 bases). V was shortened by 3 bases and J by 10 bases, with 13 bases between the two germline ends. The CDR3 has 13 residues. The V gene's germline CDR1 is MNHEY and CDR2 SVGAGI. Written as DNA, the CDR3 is TGTGCCAGCAGTTATGGAACGACAGGAGAGCAGTTCTTC. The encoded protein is CASSYGTTGEQFF.

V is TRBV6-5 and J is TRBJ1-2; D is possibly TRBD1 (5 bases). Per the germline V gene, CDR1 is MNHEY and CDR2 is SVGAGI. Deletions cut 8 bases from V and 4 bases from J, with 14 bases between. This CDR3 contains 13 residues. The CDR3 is CASLKGTPYGYTF. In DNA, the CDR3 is TGTGCCAGCTTAAAGGGGACCCCCTATGGCTACACCTTC.

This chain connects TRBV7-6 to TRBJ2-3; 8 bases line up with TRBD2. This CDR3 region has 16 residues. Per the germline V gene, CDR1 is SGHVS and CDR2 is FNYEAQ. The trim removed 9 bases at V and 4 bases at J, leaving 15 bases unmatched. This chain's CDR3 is CARIDGGGSWADTQYF. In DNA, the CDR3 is TGTGCCAGGATAGATGGCGGGGGGAGCTGGGCAGATACGCAGTATTTT.

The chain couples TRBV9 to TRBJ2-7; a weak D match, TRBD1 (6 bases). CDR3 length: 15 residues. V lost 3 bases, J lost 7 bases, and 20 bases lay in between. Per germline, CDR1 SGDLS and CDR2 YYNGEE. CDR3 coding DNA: TGTGCCAGCAGCGCCCCCGGGACACCGACGTGGGAGCAGTACTTC. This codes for CASSAPGTPTWEQYF.

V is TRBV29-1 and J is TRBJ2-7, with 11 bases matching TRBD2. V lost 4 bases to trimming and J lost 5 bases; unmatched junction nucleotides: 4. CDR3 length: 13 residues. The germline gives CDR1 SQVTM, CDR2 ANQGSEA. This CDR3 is CSVGLAGGNEQYF. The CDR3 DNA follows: TGCAGCGTTGGTCTAGCGGGGGGCAACGAGCAGTACTTC.

CDR3 coding DNA: TGTGCCAGCAGCGGGGACTTCACTGAAGCTTTCTTT. Its translation is CASSGDFTEAFF. The rearrangement links TRBV5-6 to TRBJ1-1; tentatively, D is TRBD1 (5 bases). Germline V gene lookup returns CDR1 SGHDT and CDR2 YYEEEE. Trimming left V 4 bases short and J 4 bases short, with 8 bases between. This CDR3 is built from 12 residues.

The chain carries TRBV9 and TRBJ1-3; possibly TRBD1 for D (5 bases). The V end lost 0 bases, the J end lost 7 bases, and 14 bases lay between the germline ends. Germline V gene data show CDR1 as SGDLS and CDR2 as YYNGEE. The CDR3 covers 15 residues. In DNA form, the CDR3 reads TGTGCCAGCAGCGTAGAGTCAGGGAGTTGGAACACCATATATTTT. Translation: CASSVESGSWNTIYF.

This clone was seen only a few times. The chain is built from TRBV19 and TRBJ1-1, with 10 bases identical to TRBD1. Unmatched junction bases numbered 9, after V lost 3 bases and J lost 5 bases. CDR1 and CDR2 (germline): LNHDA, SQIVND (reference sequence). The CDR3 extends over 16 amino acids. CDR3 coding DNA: TGTGCCAGTAGTATTGGGACAGGGGCTACGGTAACTGAAGCTTTCTTT. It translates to CASSIGTGATVTEAFF.

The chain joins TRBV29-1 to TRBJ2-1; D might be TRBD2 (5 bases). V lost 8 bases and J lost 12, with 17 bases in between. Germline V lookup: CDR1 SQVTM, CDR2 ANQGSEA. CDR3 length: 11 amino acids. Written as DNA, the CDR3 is TGCAGCTCCTGGTCGTCGGCGGGGCAGTTCTTC. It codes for CSSWSSAGQFF.

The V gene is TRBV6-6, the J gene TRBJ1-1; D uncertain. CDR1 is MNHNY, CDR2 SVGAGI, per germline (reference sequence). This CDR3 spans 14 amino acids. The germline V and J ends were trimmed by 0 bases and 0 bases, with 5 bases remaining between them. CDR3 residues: CASSYSPLNTEAFF. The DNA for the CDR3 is TGTGCCAGCAGTTACTCTCCCTTGAACACTGAAGCTTTCTTT.

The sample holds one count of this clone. CDR3 coding DNA: TGTGCCATCAGTGAATCCCGGACCGCTAACTATGGCTACACCTTC. Protein: CAISESRTANYGYTF. The chain has TRBV10-3 and TRBJ1-2, with D unclear. This CDR3 is built from 15 residues. The V gene's germline CDR1 is ENHRY and CDR2 SYGVKD. The V end lost 3 bases, the J end lost 0 bases, and 11 bases lay between the germline ends.

This chain's CDR3 is CASSRRGGLETQYF. The DNA of the CDR3 is TGTGCCAGTAGTCGTAGGGGCGGGCTAGAGACCCAGTACTTC. This sequence joins TRBV19 and TRBJ2-5, with D possibly called TRBD1 or TRBD2 (5 bases each). The CDR3 has 14 residues. Looked up from germline, CDR1 is LNHDA and CDR2 is SQIVND (reference sequence). V was pared by 5 bases and J by 4 bases, with 14 bases between.

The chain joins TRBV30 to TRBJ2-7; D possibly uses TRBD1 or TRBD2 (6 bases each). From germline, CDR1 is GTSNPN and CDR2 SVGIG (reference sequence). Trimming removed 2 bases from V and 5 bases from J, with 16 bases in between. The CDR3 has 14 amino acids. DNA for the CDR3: TGTGCCTGGAGTTTGAGGGGGGCTGCCCACGAGCAGTACTTC. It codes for CAWSLRGAAHEQYF.

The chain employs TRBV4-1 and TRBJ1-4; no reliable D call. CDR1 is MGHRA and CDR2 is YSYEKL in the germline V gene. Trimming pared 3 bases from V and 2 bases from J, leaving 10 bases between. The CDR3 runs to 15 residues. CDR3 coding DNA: TGCGCCAGCAGCCAGATCGGGTTTACTAATGAAAAACTGTTTTTT. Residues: CASSQIGFTNEKLFF.

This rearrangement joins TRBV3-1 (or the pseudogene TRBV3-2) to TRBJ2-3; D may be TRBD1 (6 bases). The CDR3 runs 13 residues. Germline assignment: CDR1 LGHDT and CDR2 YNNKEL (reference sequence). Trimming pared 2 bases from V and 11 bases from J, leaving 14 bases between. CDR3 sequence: CASSQPGAWRQYF. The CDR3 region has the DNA TGTGCCAGCAGCCAACCAGGGGCTTGGAGGCAGTATTTT.

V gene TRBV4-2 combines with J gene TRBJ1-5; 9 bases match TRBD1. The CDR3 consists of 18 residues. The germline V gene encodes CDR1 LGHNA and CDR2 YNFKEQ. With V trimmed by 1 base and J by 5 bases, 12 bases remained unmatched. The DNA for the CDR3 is TGTGCCAGCAGCCAAGGGAACACAGGGGGCGCGGAGCATCAGCCCCAGCATTTT. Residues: CASSQGNTGGAEHQPQHF.

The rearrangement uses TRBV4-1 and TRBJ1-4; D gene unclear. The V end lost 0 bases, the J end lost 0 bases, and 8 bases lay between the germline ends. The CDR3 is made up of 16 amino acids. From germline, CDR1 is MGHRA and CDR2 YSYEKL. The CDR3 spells CASSQDRHATNEKLFF. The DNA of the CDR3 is TGCGCCAGCAGCCAAGACCGACACGCAACTAATGAAAAACTGTTTTTT.

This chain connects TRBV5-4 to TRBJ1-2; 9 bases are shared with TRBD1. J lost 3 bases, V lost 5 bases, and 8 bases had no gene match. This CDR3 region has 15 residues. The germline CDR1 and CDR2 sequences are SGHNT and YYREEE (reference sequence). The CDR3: CASRVGTGTYYGYTF. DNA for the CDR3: TGTGCCAGCAGGGTAGGGACAGGGACTTACTATGGCTACACCTTC.

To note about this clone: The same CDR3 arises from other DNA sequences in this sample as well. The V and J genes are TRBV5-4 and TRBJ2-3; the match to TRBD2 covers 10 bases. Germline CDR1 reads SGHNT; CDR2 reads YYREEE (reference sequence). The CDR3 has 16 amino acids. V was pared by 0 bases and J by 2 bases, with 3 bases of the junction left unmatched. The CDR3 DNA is TGTGCCAGCAGCTTGGGCCTAGCGGGGGTCACAGATACGCAGTATTTT. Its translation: CASSLGLAGVTDTQYF. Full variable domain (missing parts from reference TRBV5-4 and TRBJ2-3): ETGVTQSPTHLIKTRGQQVTLRCSSQSGHNTVSWYQQALGQGPQFIFQYYREEENGRGNFPPRFSGLQFPNYSSELNVNALELDDSALYLCASSLGLAGVTDTQYFGPGTRLTVL.

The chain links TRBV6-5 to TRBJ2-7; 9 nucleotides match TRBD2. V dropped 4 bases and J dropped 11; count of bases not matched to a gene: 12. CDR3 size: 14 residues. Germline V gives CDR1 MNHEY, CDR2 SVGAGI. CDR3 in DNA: TGTGCCAGCAGTTCAGATCTAGCGGGGAGGTCTAAGTACTTC. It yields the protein CASSSDLAGRSKYF.